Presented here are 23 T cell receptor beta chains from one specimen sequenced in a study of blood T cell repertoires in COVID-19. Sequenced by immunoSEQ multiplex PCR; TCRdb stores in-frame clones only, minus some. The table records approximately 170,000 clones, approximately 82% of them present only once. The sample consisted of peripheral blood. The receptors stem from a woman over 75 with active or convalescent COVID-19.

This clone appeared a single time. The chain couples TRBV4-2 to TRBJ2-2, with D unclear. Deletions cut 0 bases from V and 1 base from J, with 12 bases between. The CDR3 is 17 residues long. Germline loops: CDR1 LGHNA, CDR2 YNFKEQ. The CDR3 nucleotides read TGTGCCAGCAGCCAAGATCACTTCGGCGGGAACACCGGGGAGCTGTTTTTT. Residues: CASSQDHFGGNTGELFF.

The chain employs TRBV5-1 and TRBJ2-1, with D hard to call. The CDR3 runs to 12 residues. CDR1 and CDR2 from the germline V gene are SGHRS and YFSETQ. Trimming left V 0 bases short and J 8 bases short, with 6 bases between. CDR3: CASSLVSDEQFF. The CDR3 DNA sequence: TGCGCCAGCAGCTTGGTTAGTGATGAGCAGTTCTTC.

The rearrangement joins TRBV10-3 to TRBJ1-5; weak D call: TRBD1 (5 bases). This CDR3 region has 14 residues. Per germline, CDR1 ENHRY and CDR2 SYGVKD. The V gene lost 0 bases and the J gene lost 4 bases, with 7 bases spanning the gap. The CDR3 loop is CAISESAGNQPQHF. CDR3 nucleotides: TGTGCCATCAGTGAGTCGGCAGGGAATCAGCCCCAGCATTTT.

As DNA, the CDR3 is TGTGCCAGCAGCCGCCGGACAGGGCGAACGAACACCATATATTTT. The encoded protein is CASSRRTGRTNTIYF. This chain joins TRBV5-6 and TRBJ1-3, with 8 bases lining up with TRBD1. Trimming at V came to 4 bases and at J to 7 bases, leaving 10 bases not matched to a gene. The CDR3 is made up of 15 amino acids. CDR1 and CDR2 (germline): SGHDT, YYEEEE.

In nucleotides, the CDR3 is TGTGCCAGCAGCGCGCTAGTAGGGGGTGAGCAGTTCTTC. Translated: CASSALVGGEQFF. This sequence joins TRBV9 and TRBJ2-1, with D perhaps matching TRBD1 (6 bases). The CDR3 has 13 amino acids. The V and J ends lost 3 bases and 9 bases respectively, with 13 bases between them. Germline loops: CDR1 SGDLS, CDR2 YYNGEE. Filled out from reference TRBV9 and TRBJ2-1, the complete variable domain reads DSGVTQTPKHLITATGQRVTLRCSPRSGDLSVYWYQQSLDQGLQFLIQYYNGEERAKGNILERFSAQQFPDLHSELNLSSLELGDSALYFCASSALVGGEQFFGPGTRLTVL.

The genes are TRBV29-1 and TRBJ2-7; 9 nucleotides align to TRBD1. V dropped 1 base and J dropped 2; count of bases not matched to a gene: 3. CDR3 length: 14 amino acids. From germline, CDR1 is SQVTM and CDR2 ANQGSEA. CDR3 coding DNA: TGCAGCGTTGAAGCAGGGACAGGGCCCTACGAGCAGTACTTC. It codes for CSVEAGTGPYEQYF.

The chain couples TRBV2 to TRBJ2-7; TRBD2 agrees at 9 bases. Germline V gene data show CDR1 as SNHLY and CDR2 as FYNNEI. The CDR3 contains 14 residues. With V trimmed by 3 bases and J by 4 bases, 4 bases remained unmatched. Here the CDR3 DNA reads TGTGCCAGCAGTGAGCGGGCGGGAGGGTACGAGCAGTACTTC. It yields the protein CASSERAGGYEQYF.

CDR3 nucleotides: TGTGCCAGCAGCTTAAACCCAGACACTGAAGCTTTCTTT. Translated: CASSLNPDTEAFF. The chain is built from TRBV11-3 and TRBJ1-1; D uncertain. The V end lost 2 bases, the J end lost 3 bases, and 7 bases lay between the germline ends. From germline, CDR1 is SGHNT and CDR2 YENEEA. The CDR3 is 13 residues long.

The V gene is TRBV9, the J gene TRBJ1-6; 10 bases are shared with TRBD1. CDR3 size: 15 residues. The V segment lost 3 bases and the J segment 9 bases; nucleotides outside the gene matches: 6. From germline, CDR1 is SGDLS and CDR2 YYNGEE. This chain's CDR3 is CASSGTGTGVSPLHF. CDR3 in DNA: TGTGCCAGCAGCGGAACCGGGACAGGGGTTTCACCCCTCCACTTT.

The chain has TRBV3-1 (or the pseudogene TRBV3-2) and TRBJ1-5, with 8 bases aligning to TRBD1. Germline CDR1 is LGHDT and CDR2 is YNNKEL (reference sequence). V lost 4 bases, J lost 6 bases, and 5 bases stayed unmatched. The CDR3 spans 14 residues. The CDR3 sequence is CASSRGQVSQPQHF. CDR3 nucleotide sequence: TGTGCCAGCAGCCGGGGACAGGTAAGTCAGCCCCAGCATTTT.

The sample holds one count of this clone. The CDR3 is CASSIARSNTEAFF. For the CDR3, the DNA is TGTGCCAGTAGTATCGCCAGGTCGAACACTGAAGCTTTCTTT. The chain has TRBV19 and TRBJ1-1; no definite D call. Trimming pared 3 bases from V and 1 base from J, leaving 9 bases between. The germline gives CDR1 LNHDA, CDR2 SQIVND (reference sequence). The CDR3 is 14 amino acids.

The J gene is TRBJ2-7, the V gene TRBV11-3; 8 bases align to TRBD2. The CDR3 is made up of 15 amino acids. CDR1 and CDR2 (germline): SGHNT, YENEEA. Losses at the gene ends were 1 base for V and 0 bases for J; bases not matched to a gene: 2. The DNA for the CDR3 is TGTGCCAGCAGCTTAGCGGGAGGGCCCTCCTACGAGCAGTACTTC. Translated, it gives CASSLAGGPSYEQYF.

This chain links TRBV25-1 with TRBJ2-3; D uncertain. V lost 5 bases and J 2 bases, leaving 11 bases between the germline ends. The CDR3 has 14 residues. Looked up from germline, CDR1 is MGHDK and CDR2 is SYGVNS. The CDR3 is CASSKTTHTDTQYF. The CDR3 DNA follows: TGTGCCAGCAGTAAAACGACTCACACAGATACGCAGTATTTT.

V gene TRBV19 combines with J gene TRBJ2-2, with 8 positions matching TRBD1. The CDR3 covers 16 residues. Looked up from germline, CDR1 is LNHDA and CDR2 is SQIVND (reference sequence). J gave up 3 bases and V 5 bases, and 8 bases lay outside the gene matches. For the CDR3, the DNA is TGTGCCAGTAGTTTAACAGGGGGTTCGTACACCGGGGAGCTGTTTTTT. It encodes CASSLTGGSYTGELFF.

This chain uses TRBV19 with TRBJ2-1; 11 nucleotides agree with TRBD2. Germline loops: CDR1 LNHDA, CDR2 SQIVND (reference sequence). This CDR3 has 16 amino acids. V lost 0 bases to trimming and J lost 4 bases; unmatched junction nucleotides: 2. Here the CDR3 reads CASSIDLAGGYNEQFF. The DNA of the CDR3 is TGTGCCAGTAGTATAGATTTAGCGGGAGGGTACAATGAGCAGTTCTTC. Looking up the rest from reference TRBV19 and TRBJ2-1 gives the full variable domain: DGGITQSPKYLFRKEGQNVTLSCEQNLNHDAMYWYRQDPGQGLRLIYYSQIVNDFQKGDIAEGYSVSREKKESFPLTVTSAQKNPTAFYLCASSIDLAGGYNEQFFGPGTRLTVL.

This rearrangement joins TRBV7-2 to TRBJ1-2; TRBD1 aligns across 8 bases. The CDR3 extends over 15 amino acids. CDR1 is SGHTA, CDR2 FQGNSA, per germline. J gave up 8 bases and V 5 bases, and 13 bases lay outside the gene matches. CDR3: CASSQNVRGLGGYTF. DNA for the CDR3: TGTGCCAGCAGCCAAAATGTCAGGGGGCTCGGGGGCTACACCTTC.

CDR3 sequence: CASSVSGRPPYEQYF. CDR3 sequence (DNA): TGTGCCAGCAGCGTTAGCGGGAGGCCCCCCTACGAGCAGTACTTC. The genes are TRBV5-6 and TRBJ2-7, with 10 bases fitting TRBD2. The CDR3 is 15 residues long. Looked up from germline, CDR1 is SGHDT and CDR2 is YYEEEE. With V trimmed by 4 bases and J by 2 bases, 6 bases remained unmatched.

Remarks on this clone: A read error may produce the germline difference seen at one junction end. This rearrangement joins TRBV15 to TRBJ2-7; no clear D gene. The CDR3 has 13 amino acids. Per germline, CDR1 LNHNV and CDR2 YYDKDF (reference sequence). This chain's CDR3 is CATSRVSPSPLHF. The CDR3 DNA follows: TGTGCCACCAGCAGAGTGAGTCCTAGTCCCCTCCACTTC.

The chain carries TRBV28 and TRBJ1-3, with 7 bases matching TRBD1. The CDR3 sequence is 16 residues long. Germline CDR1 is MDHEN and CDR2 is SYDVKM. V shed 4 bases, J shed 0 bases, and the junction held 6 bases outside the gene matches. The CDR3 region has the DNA TGTGCCAGCAGTTCACAACAGGGGTCCTCTGGAAACACCATATATTTT. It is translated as CASSSQQGSSGNTIYF.

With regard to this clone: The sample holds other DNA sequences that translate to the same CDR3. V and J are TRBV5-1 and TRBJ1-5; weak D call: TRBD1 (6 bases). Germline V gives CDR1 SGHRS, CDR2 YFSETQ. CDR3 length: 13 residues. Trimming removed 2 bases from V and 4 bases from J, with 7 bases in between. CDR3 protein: CASSLQGNQPQHF. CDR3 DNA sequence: TGCGCCAGCAGCTTACAGGGTAATCAGCCCCAGCATTTT.

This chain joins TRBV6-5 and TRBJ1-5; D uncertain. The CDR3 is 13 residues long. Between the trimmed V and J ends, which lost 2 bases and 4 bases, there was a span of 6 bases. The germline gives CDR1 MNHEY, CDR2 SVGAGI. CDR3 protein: CASSYRGNQPQHF. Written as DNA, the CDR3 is TGTGCCAGCAGTTACAGAGGGAATCAGCCCCAGCATTTT.

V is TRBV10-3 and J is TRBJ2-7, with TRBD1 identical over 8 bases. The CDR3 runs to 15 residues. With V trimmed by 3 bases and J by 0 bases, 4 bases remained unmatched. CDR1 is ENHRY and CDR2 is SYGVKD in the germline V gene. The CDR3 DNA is TGTGCCATCAGTGATGGGGGACAGGTCTCCTACGAGCAGTACTTC. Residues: CAISDGGQVSYEQYF.

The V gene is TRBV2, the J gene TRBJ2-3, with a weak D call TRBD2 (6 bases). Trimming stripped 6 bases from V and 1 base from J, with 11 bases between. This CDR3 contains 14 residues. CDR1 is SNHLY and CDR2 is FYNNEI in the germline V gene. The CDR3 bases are TGTGCCAGCAGCCGGGACTGGGGCACAGATACGCAGTATTTT. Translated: CASSRDWGTDTQYF.